Listed below are T cell receptor beta chains from one sample, sequenced in a study of glioma-infiltrating T cells after dendritic cell vaccination. The protocol was immunoSEQ multiplex PCR, while the TCRdb copy is restricted to in-frame clones and leaves out a portion. The sample lists 95,000 to 110,000 clones; roughly 80% were seen once. The sample in question was blood, obtained before dendritic cell vaccination. These receptors were obtained from a human donor with glioblastoma. The CDR3 runs from the conserved cysteine through the conserved F or W. A D gene is named only where the DNA matches it firmly. Clone size appears in some rows only: once, few, many, or a class for an expanded clone.

v_call	j_call	clone_size	d_call	cdr3_aa	cdr3_nt
TRBV7-6	TRBJ1-4	-	-	CASSRRGNEKLFF	TGTGCCAGCAGCCGCCGGGGTAATGAAAAACTGTTTTTT
TRBV5-1	TRBJ2-5	-	-	CASSLVLLGGTQYF	TGCGCCAGCAGCTTGGTGCTCTTGGGAGGGACCCAGTACTTC
TRBV29-1	TRBJ1-2	-	-	CSVGLVAGVYGYTF	TGCAGCGTTGGACTCGTGGCAGGGGTCTATGGCTACACCTTC
TRBV6-4	TRBJ1-2	few	-	CASSETVDNYGYTF	TGTGCCAGCAGTGAAACTGTTGATAACTATGGCTACACCTTC
TRBV6-5	TRBJ2-7	-	-	CASSRDTTYEQYF	TGTGCCAGCAGCCGGGACACAACCTACGAGCAGTACTTC
TRBV11-2	TRBJ1-2	few	-	CASSPLKGRGGYTF	TGTGCCAGCAGCCCCCTGAAGGGGCGTGGTGGCTACACCTTC
TRBV19	TRBJ2-2	-	-	CASSIGETGSTGELFF	TGTGCCAGTAGTATAGGCGAGACAGGAAGCACCGGGGAGCTGTTTTTT
TRBV6-5	TRBJ1-4	-	TRBD1	CASSYSEGAHEKLFF	TGTGCCAGCAGTTACTCGGAGGGGGCCCATGAAAAACTGTTTTTT
TRBV19	TRBJ1-4	-	-	CASTKQEGFGFEKLFF	TGTGCCAGTACCAAACAGGAGGGGTTCGGGTTTGAAAAACTGTTTTTT
TRBV5-1	TRBJ1-4	-	TRBD1	CASSMTGAEEKLFF	TGCGCCAGCAGTATGACAGGGGCAGAAGAAAAACTGTTTTTT
TRBV7-3	TRBJ2-5	-	TRBD2	CASSELGRAVPQETQYF	TGTGCCAGCAGCGAGCTTGGGAGGGCGGTGCCCCAAGAGACCCAGTACTTC
TRBV18	TRBJ1-4	-	TRBD1	CASSPDRGGEKLFF	TGTGCCAGCTCACCGGACAGGGGAGGCGAAAAACTGTTTTTT
TRBV10-1	TRBJ2-5	once	TRBD2	CASSGGGDRETQYF	TGCGCCAGCAGCGGTGGGGGGGACCGAGAGACCCAGTACTTC
TRBV6-6	TRBJ2-3	few	-	CASGPDGGPRSDTQYF	TGTGCCAGCGGCCCCGACGGGGGACCGCGCTCAGATACGCAGTATTTT
TRBV30	TRBJ1-3	-	TRBD1	CAWRSGQGGNTIYF	TGTGCCTGGAGATCCGGACAGGGTGGAAACACCATATATTTT
TRBV2	TRBJ1-1	-	-	CASQVWDGGYTEAFF	TGTGCCAGCCAAGTTTGGGACGGGGGGTACACTGAAGCTTTCTTT
TRBV9	TRBJ2-3	-	TRBD2	CASSVGAGGSTDTQYF	TGTGCCAGCAGCGTAGGAGCGGGGGGCTCGACAGATACGCAGTATTTT
TRBV11-2	TRBJ1-1	-	TRBD1	CASSYSGTVNTEAFF	TGTGCCAGCAGTTACTCCGGGACAGTAAACACTGAAGCTTTCTTT
TRBV5-1	TRBJ2-2	-	-	CASSKRTPGAGELFF	TGCGCCAGCAGCAAACGGACCCCGGGGGCCGGGGAGCTGTTTTTT
TRBV18	TRBJ2-3	-	-	CASSPGQYGLGDTQYF	TGTGCCAGCTCACCAGGGCAGTACGGTTTGGGAGATACGCAGTATTTT
TRBV5-6	TRBJ2-1	-	TRBD2	CASSLTGRGDFRFF	TGTGCCAGCAGCTTGACGGGGAGGGGAGACTTTCGGTTCTTC
TRBV7-2	TRBJ1-1	-	-	CASSLGQGHMNTEAFF	TGTGCCAGCAGCCTAGGGCAGGGCCACATGAACACTGAAGCTTTCTTT
TRBV15	TRBJ1-1	-	TRBD1	CATSRDDRGNTEAFF	TGTGCCACCAGCAGAGATGACAGGGGGAACACTGAAGCTTTCTTT
TRBV6-5	TRBJ2-7	-	TRBD1	CASSSPDRASEYF	TGTGCCAGCAGTTCGCCTGACAGGGCTTCTGAGTACTTC
TRBV9	TRBJ2-4	-	-	CASSVGNQNIQYF	TGTGCCAGCAGCGTCGGTAACCAAAACATTCAGTACTTC
TRBV5-1	TRBJ2-7	-	TRBD2	CASSPGGPAYEQYF	TGCGCCAGCAGCCCGGGGGGGCCAGCATACGAGCAGTACTTC
TRBV18	TRBJ2-5	-	-	CASSPQGRETQYF	TGTGCCAGCTCACCCCAGGGTCGGGAGACCCAGTACTTC
TRBV11-2	TRBJ2-2	-	-	CASSLGTASNTGELFF	TGTGCCAGCAGCTTAGGCACAGCCTCGAACACCGGGGAGCTGTTTTTT
TRBV9	TRBJ1-2	-	-	CASSVAGQNYGYTF	TGTGCCAGCAGCGTAGCCGGACAGAACTATGGCTACACCTTC
TRBV11-3	TRBJ2-3	-	-	CASSLGQVGTDTQYF	TGTGCCAGCAGCTTAGGTCAGGTAGGAACAGATACGCAGTATTTT
TRBV11-2	TRBJ2-1	few	TRBD1	CASSSGDRQYNEQFF	TGTGCCAGCAGCTCCGGGGACAGGCAATACAATGAGCAGTTCTTC
TRBV5-6	TRBJ2-1	-	-	CASSAVLAGRPEQFF	TGTGCCAGCAGCGCCGTGTTGGCGGGGAGGCCTGAGCAGTTCTTC
TRBV6-6	TRBJ2-5	-	TRBD2	CASSSPPGGETQYF	TGTGCCAGCAGTTCCCCGCCGGGGGGGGAGACCCAGTACTTC
TRBV7-2	TRBJ2-5	-	TRBD2	CASSSPPWGSGLETQYF	TGTGCCAGCAGCAGCCCGCCTTGGGGTAGCGGGCTCGAGACCCAGTACTTC
TRBV19	TRBJ1-5	-	TRBD1	CASSLTLGQGVDQPQHF	TGTGCCAGTAGTCTGACCCTCGGACAGGGAGTGGATCAGCCCCAGCATTTT
TRBV19	TRBJ1-6	-	-	CASSIKEGIVNSPLHF	TGTGCCAGTAGTATTAAGGAGGGTATAGTGAATTCACCCCTCCACTTT
TRBV14	TRBJ2-3	-	-	CASSRLGGAGTDTQYF	TGTGCCAGCAGCCGACTAGGCGGGGCCGGGACAGATACGCAGTATTTT
TRBV30	TRBJ1-5	-	-	CAWTRTGFDQPQHF	TGTGCCTGGACTCGAACAGGGTTTGATCAGCCCCAGCATTTT
TRBV14	TRBJ1-2	-	-	CASSQDRRPHGYTF	TGTGCCAGCAGCCAAGATCGGCGGCCGCATGGCTACACCTTC
TRBV4-1	TRBJ1-3	few	TRBD1	CASSQGRQGLISGNTIYF	TGCGCCAGCAGCCAAGGCCGACAGGGGCTCATCTCTGGAAACACCATATATTTT
TRBV21-1	TRBJ1-1	once	-	CASSKSRTGDPEAFF	TGTGCCAGCAGCAAAAGTCGGACAGGGGATCCCGAAGCTTTCTTT
TRBV15	TRBJ2-1	-	TRBD1	CATSPRQGRNEQFF	TGTGCCACCAGCCCCAGACAGGGCCGGAATGAGCAGTTCTTC
TRBV7-9	TRBJ2-4	-	-	CASSLGQVLNIQYF	TGTGCCAGCAGCCTTGGACAAGTCCTAAACATTCAGTACTTC
TRBV4-1	TRBJ2-7	-	TRBD1	CASSPLHRPTGGLYEQYF	TGCGCCAGCAGCCCACTCCACAGACCAACAGGGGGCTTGTACGAGCAGTACTTC
TRBV7-3	TRBJ1-2	-	TRBD1	CASSSGQGDGYTF	TGTGCCAGCAGCTCCGGACAGGGGGATGGCTACACCTTC
TRBV10-3	TRBJ2-1	-	TRBD2	CAISPGLAGASYNEQFF	TGTGCCATCAGTCCGGGACTAGCGGGGGCCTCCTACAATGAGCAGTTCTTC
TRBV6-1	TRBJ2-5	-	-	CASSRVETQYF	TGTGCCAGTTCTAGAGTAGAGACCCAGTACTTC
TRBV19	TRBJ2-1	-	-	CASSIEGHFYYNEQFF	TGTGCCAGTAGTATAGAGGGGCACTTCTACTACAATGAGCAGTTCTTC
TRBV7-2	TRBJ1-2	-	TRBD1	CASSFGMGRGQGYTF	TGTGCCAGCAGCTTCGGGATGGGTAGGGGGCAAGGCTACACCTTC
TRBV10-3	TRBJ2-7	few	-	CAISESSSYEQYF	TGTGCCATCAGTGAGTCCAGCTCCTACGAGCAGTACTTC
TRBV30	TRBJ2-7	once	-	CAWSVGSSYEQYF	TGTGCCTGGAGTGTTGGCAGCTCCTACGAGCAGTACTTC
TRBV7-8	TRBJ2-5	-	-	CASSPPAGNMETQYF	TGTGCCAGCAGCCCCCCAGCAGGCAATATGGAGACCCAGTACTTC
TRBV18	TRBJ2-7	-	TRBD1	CASSPTGTGLYEQYF	TGTGCCAGCTCACCAACCGGGACAGGGCTCTACGAGCAGTACTTC
TRBV19	TRBJ1-2	-	-	CASGSERGYTF	TGTGCCAGCGGGAGTGAGAGGGGCTACACCTTC
TRBV9	TRBJ1-2	-	TRBD1	CASSRPDRVGGGYTF	TGTGCCAGCAGCCGACCTGACAGGGTCGGTGGCGGCTACACCTTC
TRBV28	TRBJ2-1	-	-	CASSAGYNEQFF	TGTGCCAGCAGTGCAGGGTACAATGAGCAGTTCTTC
TRBV7-6	TRBJ2-5	-	-	CASSPLGGQETQYF	TGTGCCAGCAGCCCTCTCGGGGGCCAAGAGACCCAGTACTTC